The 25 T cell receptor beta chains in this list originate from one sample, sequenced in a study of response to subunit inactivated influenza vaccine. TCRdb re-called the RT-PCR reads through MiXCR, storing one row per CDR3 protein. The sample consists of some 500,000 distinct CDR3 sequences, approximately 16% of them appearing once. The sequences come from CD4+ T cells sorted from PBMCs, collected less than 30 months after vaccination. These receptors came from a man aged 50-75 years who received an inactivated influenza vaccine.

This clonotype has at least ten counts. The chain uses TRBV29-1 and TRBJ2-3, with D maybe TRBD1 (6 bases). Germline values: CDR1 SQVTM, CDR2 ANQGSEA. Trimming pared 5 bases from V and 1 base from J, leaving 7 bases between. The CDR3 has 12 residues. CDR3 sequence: CSVYRGTDTQYF. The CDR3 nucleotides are TGCAGCGTTTACAGGGGCACAGATACGCAGTATTTT.

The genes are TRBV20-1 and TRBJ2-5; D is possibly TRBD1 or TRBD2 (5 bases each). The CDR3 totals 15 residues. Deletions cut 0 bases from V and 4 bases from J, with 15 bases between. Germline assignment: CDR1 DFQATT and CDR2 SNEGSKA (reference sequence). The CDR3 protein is CSARDWGGGAETQYF. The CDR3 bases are TGCAGTGCTAGAGACTGGGGTGGGGGTGCAGAGACCCAGTACTTC.

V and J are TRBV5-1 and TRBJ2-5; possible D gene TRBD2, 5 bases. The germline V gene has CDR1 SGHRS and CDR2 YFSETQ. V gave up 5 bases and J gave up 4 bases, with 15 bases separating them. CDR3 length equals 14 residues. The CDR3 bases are TGCGCCAGCAGGTCTCAAACTAGTCTAGAGACCCAGTACTTC. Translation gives CASRSQTSLETQYF. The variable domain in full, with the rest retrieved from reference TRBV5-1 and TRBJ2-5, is KAGVTQTPRYLIKTRGQQVTLSCSPISGHRSVSWYQQTPGQGLQFLFEYFSETQRNKGNFPGRFSGRQFSNSRSEMNVSTLELGDSALYLCASRSQTSLETQYFGPGTRLLVL.

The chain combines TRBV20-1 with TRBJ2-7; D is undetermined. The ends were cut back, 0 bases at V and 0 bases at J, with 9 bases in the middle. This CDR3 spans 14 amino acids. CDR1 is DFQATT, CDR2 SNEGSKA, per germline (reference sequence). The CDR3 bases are TGCAGTGCTAGAGATCTACGGATCTCCTACGAGCAGTACTTC. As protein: CSARDLRISYEQYF.

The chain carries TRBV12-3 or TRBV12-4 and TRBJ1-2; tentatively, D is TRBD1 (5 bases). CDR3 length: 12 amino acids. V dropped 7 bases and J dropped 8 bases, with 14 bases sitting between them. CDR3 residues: CASTTTGIGYTF. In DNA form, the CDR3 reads TGTGCCAGCACCACCACAGGAATCGGCTACACCTTC.

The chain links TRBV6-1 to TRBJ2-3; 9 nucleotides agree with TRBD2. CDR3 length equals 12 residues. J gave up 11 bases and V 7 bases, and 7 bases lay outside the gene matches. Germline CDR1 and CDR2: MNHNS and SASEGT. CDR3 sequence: CASNERGVRQYF. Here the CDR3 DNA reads TGTGCCAGCAACGAGCGGGGGGTCCGGCAGTATTTT.

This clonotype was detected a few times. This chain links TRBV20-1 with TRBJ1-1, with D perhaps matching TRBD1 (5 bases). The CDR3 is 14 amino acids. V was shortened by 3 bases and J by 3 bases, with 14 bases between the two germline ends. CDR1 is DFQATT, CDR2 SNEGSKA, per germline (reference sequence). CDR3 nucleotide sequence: TGCAGTGCTAGGGTTGGGCGGGGGGACACTGAAGCTTTCTTT. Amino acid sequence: CSARVGRGDTEAFF.

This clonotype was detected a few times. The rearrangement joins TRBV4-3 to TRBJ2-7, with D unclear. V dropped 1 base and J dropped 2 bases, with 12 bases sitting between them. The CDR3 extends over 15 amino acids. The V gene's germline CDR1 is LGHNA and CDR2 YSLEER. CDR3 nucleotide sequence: TGCGCCAGCAGCCAAGTCTGGATAGGGCCCTACGAGCAGTACTTC. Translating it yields CASSQVWIGPYEQYF.

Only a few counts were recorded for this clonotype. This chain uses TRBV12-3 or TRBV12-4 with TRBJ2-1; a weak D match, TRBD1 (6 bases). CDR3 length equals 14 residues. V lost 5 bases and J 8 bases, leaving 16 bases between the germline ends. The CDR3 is CASSAFQGRDEQFF. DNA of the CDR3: TGTGCCAGCAGTGCATTTCAGGGGCGGGATGAGCAGTTCTTC.

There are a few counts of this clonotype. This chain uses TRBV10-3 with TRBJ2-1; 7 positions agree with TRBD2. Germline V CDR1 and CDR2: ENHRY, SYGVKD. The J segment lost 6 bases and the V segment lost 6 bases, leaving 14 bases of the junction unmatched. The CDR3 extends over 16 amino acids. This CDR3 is CAISEAGNGHVNEQFF. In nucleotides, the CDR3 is TGTGCCATCAGCGAAGCGGGGAACGGCCACGTCAATGAGCAGTTCTTC.

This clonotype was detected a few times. The DNA of the CDR3 is TGCAGCGTCACTAGCGGGAGCCACAATGAGCAGTTCTTC. Protein: CSVTSGSHNEQFF. J is TRBJ2-1 and V is TRBV29-1, with 11 positions matching TRBD2. The germline V gene has CDR1 SQVTM and CDR2 ANQGSEA. V gave up 6 bases and J gave up 5 bases; unmatched junction bases: 3. This CDR3 comprises 13 residues.

The CDR3 loop reads CSARRDRDYNEQFF. The CDR3 nucleotides are TGCAGTGCTCGACGGGACAGGGACTACAATGAGCAGTTCTTC. This chain connects TRBV20-1 to TRBJ2-1; 9 bases match TRBD1. J lost 3 bases, V lost 5 bases, and 5 bases had no gene match. The CDR3 length is 14 residues. CDR1 is DFQATT and CDR2 is SNEGSKA in the germline V gene (reference sequence).

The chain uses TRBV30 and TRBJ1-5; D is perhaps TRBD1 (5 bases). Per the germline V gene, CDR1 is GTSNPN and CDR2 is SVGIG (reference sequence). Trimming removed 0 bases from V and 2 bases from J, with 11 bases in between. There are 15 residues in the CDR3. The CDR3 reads CAWSVGDSRNQPQHF. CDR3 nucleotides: TGTGCCTGGAGTGTAGGAGACAGTCGCAATCAGCCCCAGCATTTT. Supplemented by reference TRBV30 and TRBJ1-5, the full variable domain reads SQTIHQWPATLVQPVGSPLSLECTVEGTSNPNLYWYRQAAGRGLQLLFYSVGIGQISSEVPQNLSASRPQDRQFILSSKKLLLSDSGFYLCAWSVGDSRNQPQHFGDGTRLSIL.

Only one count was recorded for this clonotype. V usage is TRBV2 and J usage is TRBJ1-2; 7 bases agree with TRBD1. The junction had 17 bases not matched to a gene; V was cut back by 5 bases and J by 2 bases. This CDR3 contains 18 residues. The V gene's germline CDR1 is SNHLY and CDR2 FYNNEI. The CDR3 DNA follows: TGTGCCAGCAGTTCCCAGGGGTCCGGGACAGTTAACAACTATGGCTACACCTTC. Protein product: CASSSQGSGTVNNYGYTF.

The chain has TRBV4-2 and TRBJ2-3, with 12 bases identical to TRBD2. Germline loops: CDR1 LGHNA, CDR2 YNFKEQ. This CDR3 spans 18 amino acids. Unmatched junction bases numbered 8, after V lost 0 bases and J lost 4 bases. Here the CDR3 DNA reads TGTGCCAGCAGCCAAGAGGGTCTAGCGGGAGGGGTCGCAGATACGCAGTATTTT. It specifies CASSQEGLAGGVADTQYF.

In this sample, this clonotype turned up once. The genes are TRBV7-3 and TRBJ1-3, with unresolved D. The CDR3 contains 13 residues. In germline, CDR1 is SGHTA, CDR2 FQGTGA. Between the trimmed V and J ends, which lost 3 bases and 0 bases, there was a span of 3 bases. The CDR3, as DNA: TGTGCCAGCAGCTTTAACTCTGGAAACACCATATATTTT. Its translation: CASSFNSGNTIYF.

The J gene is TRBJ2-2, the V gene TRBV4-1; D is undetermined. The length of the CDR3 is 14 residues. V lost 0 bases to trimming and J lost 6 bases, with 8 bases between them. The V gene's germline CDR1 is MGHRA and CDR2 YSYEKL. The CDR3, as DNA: TGCGCCAGCAGCCAAGATGCAGTCCCCGGGGAGCTGTTTTTT. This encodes CASSQDAVPGELFF.

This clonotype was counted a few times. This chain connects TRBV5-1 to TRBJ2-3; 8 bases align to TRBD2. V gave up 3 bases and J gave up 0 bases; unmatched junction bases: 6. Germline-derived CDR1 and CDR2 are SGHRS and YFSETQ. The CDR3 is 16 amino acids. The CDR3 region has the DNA TGCGCCAGCAGCTCGTTAGCGGGACTTAGCACAGATACGCAGTATTTT. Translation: CASSSLAGLSTDTQYF.

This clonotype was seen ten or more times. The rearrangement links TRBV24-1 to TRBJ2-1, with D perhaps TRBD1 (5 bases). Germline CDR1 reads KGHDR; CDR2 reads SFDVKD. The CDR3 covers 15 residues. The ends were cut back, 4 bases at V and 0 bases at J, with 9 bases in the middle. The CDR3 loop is CATSEQGFSYNEQFF. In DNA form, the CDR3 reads TGTGCCACCAGTGAGCAGGGATTCTCCTACAATGAGCAGTTCTTC.

The DNA of the CDR3 is TGCGCCAGCAGCTCGGGCGGATCGGGAAACACCATATATTTT. Translating it yields CASSSGGSGNTIYF. The rearrangement uses TRBV5-1 and TRBJ1-3; D is uncertain. Germline V gene sequence: CDR1 SGHRS, CDR2 YFSETQ. The CDR3 sequence is 14 residues long. V was clipped by 3 bases and J by 4 bases, with 11 bases between them.

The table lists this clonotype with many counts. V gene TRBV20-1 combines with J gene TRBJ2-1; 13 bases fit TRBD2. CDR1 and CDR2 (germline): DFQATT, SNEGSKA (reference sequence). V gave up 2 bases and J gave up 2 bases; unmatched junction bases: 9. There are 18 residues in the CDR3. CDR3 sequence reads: CSARPPITSGGAYNEQFF. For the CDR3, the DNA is TGCAGTGCTAGACCACCCATTACTAGCGGGGGGGCCTACAATGAGCAGTTCTTC.

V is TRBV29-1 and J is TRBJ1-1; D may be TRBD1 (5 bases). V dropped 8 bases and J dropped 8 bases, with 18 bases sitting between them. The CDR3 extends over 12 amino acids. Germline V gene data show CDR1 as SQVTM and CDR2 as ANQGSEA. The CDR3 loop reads CSTRGGESEAFF. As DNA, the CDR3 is TGCAGCACGCGGGGGGGAGAGTCAGAAGCTTTCTTT.

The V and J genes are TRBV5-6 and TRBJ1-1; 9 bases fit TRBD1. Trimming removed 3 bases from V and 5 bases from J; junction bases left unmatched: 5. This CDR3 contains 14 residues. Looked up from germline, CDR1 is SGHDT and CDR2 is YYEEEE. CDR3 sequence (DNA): TGTGCCAGCAGCTGGGGACAGGGAAGGACTGAAGCTTTCTTT. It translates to CASSWGQGRTEAFF.

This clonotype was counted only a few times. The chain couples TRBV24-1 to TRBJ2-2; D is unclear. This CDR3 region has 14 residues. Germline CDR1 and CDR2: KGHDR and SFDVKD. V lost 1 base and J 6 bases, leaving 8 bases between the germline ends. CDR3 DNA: TGTGCCACCAGTGATTTTGCGCGTCCCGGGGAGCTGTTTTTT. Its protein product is CATSDFARPGELFF.

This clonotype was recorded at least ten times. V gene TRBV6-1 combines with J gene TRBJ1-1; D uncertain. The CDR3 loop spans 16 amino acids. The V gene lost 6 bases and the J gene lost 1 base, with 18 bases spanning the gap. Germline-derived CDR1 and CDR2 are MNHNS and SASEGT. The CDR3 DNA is TGTGCCAGCAGGCGCCTTTCGAGCGGGTCGAACACTGAAGCTTTCTTT. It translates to CASRRLSSGSNTEAFF.